This TCR beta chain is from a study of tumor T cells in aggressive B-cell lymphoma. Sequencing was performed with immunoSEQ multiplex PCR; in TCRdb, only in-frame clones are kept and a portion is missing. This sample carries some 3,500 clones, about 91% of them seen once, and the ten largest clones take 6.5% to 8.5%. The CDR3 sequence is 16 residues long. Germline CDR1 and CDR2: LGHNA and YNFKEQ. The germline V and J ends were trimmed by 5 bases and 2 bases, with 18 bases remaining between them. V gene TRBV4-2 combines with J gene TRBJ2-5; perhaps TRBD2 as D (5 bases). The sample taken for sequencing was tumor tissue. The clonotype was recovered from an adult with diffuse large B cell lymphoma. The CDR3 DNA is TGTGCCAGCAGCTTGCAGATACGAGGGCAGCAAGAGACCCAGTACTTC. Its translation is CASSLQIRGQQETQYF.